This is a list of T cell receptor beta chains from one sample in a study of OX40 agonist ivuxolimab in advanced cancers. TCRdb keeps only in-frame clones here, not all; method: immunoSEQ multiplex PCR. The sample lists about 96,000 clones, about 80% seen once, with around 5.8% in the top ten. The specimen was CD4+ or CD8+ T cells sorted from blood, collected in a trial of the OX40 agonist ivuxolimab. The receptors stem from an adult with an advanced solid tumor such as melanoma, head and neck, liver or kidney cancer. Both conserved end residues are trimmed from each CDR3.

v_gene: TRBV19; CDR3aa: ASTDGVAAVDGYT
v_gene: TRBV5-1; CDR3aa: ASSLAVTAGAVRDTQY
v_gene: TRBV19; CDR3aa: ASSTVSGRAEAF
v_gene: TRBV7-9; CDR3aa: ASSLYRDRGSPYGYT
v_gene: TRBV29-1; CDR3aa: SVQMNTEAF
v_gene: TRBV9; CDR3aa: ASSPSGEETQY
v_gene: TRBV7-9; CDR3aa: ASSLNRNTQY
v_gene: TRBV6-5; CDR3aa: ASRAGRNTDTQY
v_gene: TRBV18; CDR3aa: ASSPVGQAHEQY
v_gene: TRBV25-1; CDR3aa: ASSEWTSPTGEQY
v_gene: TRBV7-9; CDR3aa: ASSLRDRVFANGYT
v_gene: TRBV18; CDR3aa: ASSPVGQETQY
v_gene: TRBV11-3; CDR3aa: ASSLGPGGQETQY
v_gene: TRBV18; CDR3aa: ASSSGPEYNEQF
v_gene: TRBV7-3; CDR3aa: ASSLSGELF
v_gene: TRBV18; CDR3aa: ASSYRDDTEAF
v_gene: TRBV6-1; CDR3aa: ASSGTSGSYEQY
v_gene: TRBV5-6; CDR3aa: ASSLGPYPGEQY
v_gene: TRBV9; CDR3aa: ASSVLASSYNEQF
v_gene: TRBV29-1; CDR3aa: SVAPSIAEAF
v_gene: TRBV5-1; CDR3aa: ASSSGGGSLGYT
v_gene: TRBV6-5; CDR3aa: ASSYRGGSGNTIY
v_gene: TRBV6-5; CDR3aa: ASSSSSGWNEQF
v_gene: TRBV5-1; CDR3aa: ASSLVAGSADTQY
v_gene: TRBV7-8; CDR3aa: ASRKGQLNTEAF
v_gene: TRBV2; CDR3aa: ASSQEGLNTGELF
v_gene: TRBV6-1; CDR3aa: ASSTGDNNEKLF
v_gene: TRBV11-2; CDR3aa: ASSLIGREVETQY
v_gene: TRBV7-2; CDR3aa: ASSLSGTGSDEQY
v_gene: TRBV11-1; CDR3aa: ASSRGTANYGYT
v_gene: TRBV5-1; CDR3aa: ASKGETEAF
v_gene: TRBV6-5; CDR3aa: ASSYSAGHGYT
v_gene: TRBV9; CDR3aa: ASSRPPQQDEQF
v_gene: TRBV19; CDR3aa: ASSIRQGSYEQY
v_gene: TRBV19; CDR3aa: ASSPLAGVPGEQY
v_gene: TRBV4-1; CDR3aa: ASSQERGRAYTGAEAF
v_gene: TRBV5-1; CDR3aa: ASSRDLGAYNEQF
v_gene: TRBV11-2; CDR3aa: ASSRHRGGDQPQH
v_gene: TRBV6-5; CDR3aa: ASSYGTAEKLF
v_gene: TRBV4-1; CDR3aa: ASSQGGSTLNEKLF
v_gene: TRBV7-2; CDR3aa: ASSLVRGLDTEAF
v_gene: TRBV6-5; CDR3aa: ASSYLEGGSGNTIY
v_gene: TRBV5-4; CDR3aa: ASSPDRSPGEQY
v_gene: TRBV1; CDR3aa: TSSQGGWREETQY
v_gene: TRBV19; CDR3aa: ASSIYRGGEETQY
v_gene: TRBV7-9; CDR3aa: ASSPMTSRGNEQF
v_gene: TRBV19; CDR3aa: ASSLFATNEKLF
v_gene: TRBV28; CDR3aa: ATDQGSHTEAF
v_gene: TRBV7-2; CDR3aa: ASSLYSEGSYEQY
v_gene: TRBV28; CDR3aa: ASSLRTWGNQPQH
v_gene: TRBV7-6; CDR3aa: ASSSGAPRPEQF
v_gene: TRBV21-1; CDR3aa: ASSRYEQY
v_gene: TRBV7-2; CDR3aa: ASSPTSGGAHYEQY
v_gene: TRBV6-6; CDR3aa: ASSIRGSGNTIY
v_gene: TRBV5-1; CDR3aa: ASSLGSRDGYT